This is a list of T cell receptor beta chains from one sample in a study of vaccination effects on CD4 cells after COVID-19. Libraries were prepared by immunoSEQ multiplex PCR; TCRdb keeps only in-frame clonotypes and omits some of them. The data contain about 66,000 clones, around 80% of them seen just once; the ten biggest clones take up about 2.5%. Their antigens remain unidentified. The sequenced sample was CD4+ T cells from PBMCs cultured without peptide, obtained after COVID-19 vaccination. The source of these receptors is a human donor who received a COVID-19 vaccine. The CDR3 runs from the conserved cysteine through the conserved F or W. D genes are given only for firm matches. Some rows mark clone size as missing; the rest say once, few, many or name a class of expanded clone.

J gene,clone size,V gene,D gene,CDR3 protein,CDR3 DNA
TRBJ1-4,NA,TRBV19,TRBD1,CASSTGTGVNEKLFF,TGTGCCAGTAGTACCGGGACAGGAGTTAATGAAAAACTGTTTTTT
TRBJ1-2,few,TRBV12-3/TRBV12-4,NA,CASRRIRVGGYTF,TGTGCCAGCAGAAGAATAAGAGTAGGGGGCTACACCTTC
TRBJ1-5,NA,TRBV30,TRBD1,CAWKAGTGGYQPQHF,TGTGCCTGGAAGGCGGGAACAGGGGGCTATCAGCCCCAGCATTTT
TRBJ1-4,NA,TRBV5-1,NA,CASSLEYGQPTTNEKLFF,TGCGCCAGCAGCTTGGAATATGGACAGCCGACAACTAATGAAAAACTGTTTTTT
TRBJ1-1,NA,TRBV18,NA,CASSLDTSPEAFF,TGTGCCAGCTCACTAGACACTTCTCCTGAAGCTTTCTTT
TRBJ2-5,NA,TRBV28,TRBD1,CASRAQGAGETQYF,TGTGCCAGCAGGGCACAGGGGGCTGGAGAGACCCAGTACTTC
TRBJ2-5,NA,TRBV5-1,NA,CASSLRAAGAQETQYF,TGCGCCAGCAGCTTGAGGGCCGCGGGGGCCCAGGAGACCCAGTACTTC
TRBJ1-6,once,TRBV18,NA,CASSPIQTAYNSPLHF,TGTGCCAGCTCACCAATCCAGACGGCCTATAATTCACCCCTCCACTTT
TRBJ1-2,NA,TRBV7-2,NA,CASSTSQEAYGYTF,TGTGCCAGCAGCACCTCACAGGAAGCCTATGGCTACACCTTC
TRBJ1-5,NA,TRBV30,NA,CAWSGGYGGYGNQPQHF,TGTGCCTGGAGTGGGGGTTACGGGGGCTATGGCAATCAGCCCCAGCATTTT
TRBJ1-5,NA,TRBV19,NA,CASKQSGGNQPQHF,TGTGCCAGTAAGCAATCGGGGGGCAATCAGCCCCAGCATTTT
TRBJ1-4,NA,TRBV9,NA,CASSVEGERQKLFF,TGTGCCAGCAGCGTCGAGGGGGAAAGGCAAAAACTGTTTTTT
TRBJ2-1,NA,TRBV12-3/TRBV12-4,NA,CASSYRGPEQFF,TGTGCCAGCAGTTATCGGGGTCCTGAGCAGTTCTTC
TRBJ1-1,NA,TRBV12-5,NA,CASGPRGYTEAFF,TGTGCTAGTGGCCCTAGAGGGTACACTGAAGCTTTCTTT
TRBJ1-2,NA,TRBV6-5,NA,CASSRGANYGYTF,TGTGCCAGCAGTAGGGGCGCGAACTATGGCTACACCTTC
TRBJ2-5,NA,TRBV19,NA,CASSMAGLRETQYF,TGTGCCAGTAGTATGGCGGGGTTAAGGGAGACCCAGTACTTC
TRBJ1-2,NA,TRBV3-1/TRBV3-2,NA,CASSPTKRNDDGRFYGYTF,TGTGCCAGCAGCCCAACGAAGAGGAATGATGACGGAAGATTCTATGGCTACACCTTC
TRBJ1-2,NA,TRBV7-8,NA,CASSLLPNYGYTF,TGTGCCAGCAGCTTACTCCCTAACTATGGCTACACCTTC
TRBJ1-4,NA,TRBV15,NA,CATSRSRLPIGGGEKLFF,TGTGCCACCAGCCGCTCCAGGCTACCCATTGGGGGAGGGGAAAAACTGTTTTTT
TRBJ1-6,NA,TRBV10-2,NA,CASSDLGANSPLHF,TGCGCCAGCAGTGACCTGGGGGCTAATTCACCCCTCCACTTT
TRBJ2-5,NA,TRBV29-1,NA,CSAWDLAGQETQYF,TGCAGCGCCTGGGACCTCGCAGGGCAAGAGACCCAGTACTTC
TRBJ1-1,NA,TRBV5-8,NA,CASPGSRVINTEAFF,TGTGCCAGCCCGGGGTCCAGAGTAATAAACACTGAAGCTTTCTTT
TRBJ2-3,NA,TRBV5-8,NA,CASPRNYLAVKIDTQYF,TGTGCCAGCCCTCGAAACTACTTGGCAGTTAAGATAGATACGCAGTATTTT
TRBJ1-6,once,TRBV19,NA,CASSKSSYNSPLHF,TGTGCCAGTAGCAAGAGCTCCTATAATTCACCCCTCCACTTT
TRBJ1-2,NA,TRBV29-1,NA,CSVGADGAGGGYTF,TGCAGCGTTGGAGCCGACGGGGCGGGAGGTGGCTACACCTTC
TRBJ1-5,NA,TRBV24-1,TRBD1,CATSDTGTGNQPQHF,TGTGCCACCAGTGACACCGGGACAGGGAACCAGCCCCAGCATTTT
TRBJ2-2,NA,TRBV9,NA,CASSVLQVGELFF,TGTGCCAGCAGCGTACTGCAGGTGGGGGAGCTGTTTTTT
TRBJ1-4,NA,TRBV30,NA,CAWSALRSRDEKLFF,TGTGCCTGGAGTGCCCTCAGATCACGGGATGAAAAACTGTTTTTT
TRBJ1-5,NA,TRBV5-5,TRBD1,CASSQDTGDYQPQHF,TGTGCCAGCAGCCAGGATACAGGGGATTATCAGCCCCAGCATTTT
TRBJ2-5,NA,TRBV6-1,TRBD1,CASSDRTGGSGETQYF,TGTGCCAGCAGTGACCGGACAGGGGGAAGTGGAGAGACCCAGTACTTC
TRBJ1-4,NA,TRBV24-1,TRBD1,CATSDPGGASEKLFF,TGTGCCACCAGTGACCCAGGGGGCGCGAGTGAAAAACTGTTTTTT
TRBJ1-1,few,TRBV19,NA,CASSRFSEAFF,TGTGCCAGTAGTCGGTTCTCTGAAGCTTTCTTT
TRBJ1-6,NA,TRBV6-4,NA,CASSEGQGSPLHF,TGTGCCAGCAGTGAGGGGCAGGGCTCACCCCTCCACTTT
TRBJ1-6,NA,TRBV4-1,NA,CASRTQTNSPLHF,TGCGCCAGTAGGACACAGACAAACTCACCCCTCCACTTT
TRBJ1-2,NA,TRBV2,NA,CASSEVSGLVDGYTF,TGTGCCAGCAGTGAAGTGTCAGGTTTAGTTGATGGCTACACCTTC
TRBJ1-1,NA,TRBV7-9,TRBD1,CASGKQGDTEAFF,TGTGCCAGCGGAAAACAGGGGGACACTGAAGCTTTCTTT
TRBJ2-4,NA,TRBV11-2,NA,CASSFGPLGAKNIQYF,TGTGCCAGCAGCTTCGGGCCCCTCGGAGCCAAAAACATTCAGTACTTC
TRBJ1-6,NA,TRBV20-1,NA,CSASQGNWGTPLHF,TGCAGTGCTAGTCAGGGTAACTGGGGAACACCCCTCCACTTT
TRBJ1-1,once,TRBV9,NA,CASSAQGNTEAFF,TGTGCCAGCAGCGCGCAGGGGAACACTGAAGCTTTCTTT
TRBJ1-1,NA,TRBV5-6,NA,CASSLGLVEGGWDTEAFF,TGTGCCAGCAGCTTGGGGTTAGTGGAAGGAGGCTGGGACACTGAAGCTTTCTTT
TRBJ1-3,NA,TRBV6-1,TRBD1,CASDRGPGNTIYF,TGTGCCAGCGACAGGGGCCCTGGAAACACCATATATTTT
TRBJ1-2,NA,TRBV19,NA,CASSIRGGVLNYGYTF,TGTGCCAGTAGTATTCGTGGTGGGGTACTGAACTATGGCTACACCTTC
TRBJ2-3,once,TRBV15,NA,CATSRGDRSSTDTQYF,TGTGCCACCAGCAGAGGAGACAGGTCTAGCACAGATACGCAGTATTTT
TRBJ2-1,NA,TRBV18,NA,CASSLGGLREQFF,TGTGCCAGCTCCCTTGGTGGGCTCCGGGAGCAGTTCTTC
TRBJ2-5,NA,TRBV30,TRBD1,CAWSTGQQETQYF,TGTGCCTGGAGTACGGGACAGCAAGAGACCCAGTACTTC
TRBJ2-5,once,TRBV18,TRBD1,CASSLQGVETQYF,TGTGCCAGCTCACTCCAGGGGGTGGAGACCCAGTACTTC
TRBJ2-5,NA,TRBV4-1,NA,CASSRSQGKETQYF,TGCGCCAGCAGTCGCAGTCAGGGTAAAGAGACCCAGTACTTC
TRBJ2-1,NA,TRBV9,TRBD2,CASSVDPHGGELMGEQFF,TGTGCCAGCAGCGTAGACCCTCATGGGGGGGAACTTATGGGTGAGCAGTTCTTC
TRBJ1-6,NA,TRBV5-1,NA,CASSSRDTPSENSPLHF,TGCGCCAGCAGCTCACGGGACACACCGAGTGAGAATTCACCCCTCCACTTT
TRBJ2-6,few,TRBV19,NA,CASQGHSSGANVLTF,TGTGCCAGTCAGGGACACAGCTCTGGGGCCAACGTCCTGACTTTC